This is a list of T cell receptor beta chains from one sample in a study of T-cell reconstitution after alpha-beta-depleted transplantation in children. TCRdb used MiXCR to reprocess the PCR reads, holding one entry per CDR3 protein. The data contain some 830,000 distinct CDR3 sequences, 15% to 20% of them singletons. Sequenced material: PBMCs, mostly from graft donor cells, taken 360 days after TCRalphabeta/CD19-depleted stem cell transplant. These receptor sequences come from a male patient aged 5 to 17 who had a stem cell transplant for acute lymphoblastic leukemia, so the T cells may come from the graft donor. The CDR3 runs from the conserved cysteine through the conserved F or W. The size field is filled for only some rows; it gives once, few, many or a size class.

cdr3_aa | j_call | v_call | cdr3_length | clone_size
CASSLVTPLGSYNEQFF | TRBJ2-1 | TRBV5-6 | 17 | many
CASSPALGAYNEQFF | TRBJ2-1 | TRBV5-1 | 15 | many
CATSQWDEAFF | TRBJ1-1 | TRBV3-1 | 11 | -
CASASGLAGGGQYF | TRBJ2-3 | TRBV3-1 | 14 | -
CASSDGLAGSYEQYF | TRBJ2-7 | TRBV10-1 | 15 | -
CASSSDQRGEQFF | TRBJ2-1 | TRBV7-3 | 13 | many
CASRENTGELFF | TRBJ2-2 | TRBV7-9 | 12 | many
CASSLAPDIQETQYF | TRBJ2-5 | TRBV7-9 | 15 | many
CASSLIEDEQYF | TRBJ2-7 | TRBV7-9 | 12 | -
CSAISGWVSTDTQYF | TRBJ2-3 | TRBV20-1 | 15 | -
CASSLNKPYQETQYF | TRBJ2-5 | TRBV7-6 | 15 | many
CASSTPLSSYEQYF | TRBJ2-7 | TRBV6-2/TRBV6-3 | 14 | -
CASSLAQASYEQYF | TRBJ2-7 | TRBV18 | 14 | few
CASSIRSASGNTIYF | TRBJ1-3 | TRBV6-1 | 15 | few
CASSRLAGGETDTQYF | TRBJ2-3 | TRBV4-1 | 16 | -
CSASTERTLAKNIQYF | TRBJ2-4 | TRBV20-1 | 16 | few
CATLGRLAPQETQYF | TRBJ2-5 | TRBV7-9 | 15 | few